Included here is one T cell receptor beta chain sequence, with context. PCR used 60 Vbeta primers and 13 Jbeta primers. The data were produced by immunoSEQ multiplex PCR, yet TCRdb's version contains in-frame clones alone and is incomplete. The sample shows about 140,000 clones, around 77% of them seen only once. The record originates from a study of cytomegalovirus exposure and HLA in healthy donors. This sequence originates from a man in his thirties or forties in good health and CMV-seronegative. Source material: PBMCs.

The chain's CDR3 is CAWSSTAARPYF. CDR3 nucleotide sequence: TGTGCCTGGAGTAGCACAGCCGCTCGCCCATACTTC. The V call is TRBV30, the J call TRBJ2-7; D call uncertain. Trimming pared 2 bases from V and 13 bases from J, leaving 18 bases between. The CDR3 has 12 residues. CDR1 is GTSNPN and CDR2 is SVGIG in the germline V gene (reference sequence).